This T cell receptor (beta chain) was found in a study of CD4 T cells in relation to SARS-CoV-2 and coronaviruses. About the study: The negative reference was HIV-1 Nef peptide pool or peptide-free culture.

Libraries were prepared by immunoSEQ multiplex PCR; TCRdb keeps only in-frame clonotypes and omits some of them. Among tens of thousands of clones listed, 60% to 80% were seen once. Unexposed donor CD4+ T cells date from about 2010-2018, before the COVID-19 pandemic. After roughly ten days of culture, CD4+ T cells were isolated. As cell numbers allowed, unexposed-donor CD4+ T cells faced SARS-CoV-2 S/N and four cold-coronavirus spikes. Cultures received half-medium IL-2 refreshes on days 3 and 7. This CDR3 comprises 17 residues. Findings and caveats of the study: Roughly 69% of donors had memory CD4+ clonotypes crossrecognizing SARS-CoV-2 and common cold coronavirus spike.

With regard to this clone: Its antigen remains unidentified.

The clonotype comes from a human donor in good health. The chain has TRBV21-1 and TRBJ2-3; the tabulated D call, TRBD2, remains unverified against the DNA. TRBV21-1 is flagged as a pseudogene. Sequencing input: CD4+ T cells from PBMCs, cultured in vitro. The CDR3 loop reads CASTDRARGRWVDTQYF. The DNA of the CDR3 is TGTGCCAGCACCGATCGCGCCCGTGGGAGGTGGGTAGATACGCAGTATTTT.